This T cell receptor (beta chain) was profiled in a study of Ad26.COV2.S vaccination and SARS-CoV-2 variants. Sequencing used immunoSEQ multiplex PCR; TCRdb keeps in-frame clones, though not all of them. The sample holds 300,000 to 400,000 clones, around 85% seen once. The CDR3 extends over 15 amino acids. CDR1 is SGHRS, CDR2 YFSETQ, per germline. V lost 4 bases and J lost 0, with 13 bases in between. As to treatment: around 19 received Ad26.COV2.S at low or high dose, single or two shots; roughly five received placebo; per-sample allocation not given. On day 63 after the first injection, vaccine and placebo recipients gave samples.

The gene calls are TRBV5-1 and TRBJ1-1; D might be TRBD1 (5 bases). The input for sequencing was peripheral blood, taken in a trial of Ad26.COV2.S vaccine versus placebo. The TCR originated in a person aged 18-65 years who received the Ad26.COV2.S COVID-19 vaccine or a placebo. The CDR3 loop is CASSPAGDLNTEAFF. The CDR3 nucleotides are TGCGCCAGCAGCCCCGCCGGGGACCTGAACACTGAAGCTTTCTTT.